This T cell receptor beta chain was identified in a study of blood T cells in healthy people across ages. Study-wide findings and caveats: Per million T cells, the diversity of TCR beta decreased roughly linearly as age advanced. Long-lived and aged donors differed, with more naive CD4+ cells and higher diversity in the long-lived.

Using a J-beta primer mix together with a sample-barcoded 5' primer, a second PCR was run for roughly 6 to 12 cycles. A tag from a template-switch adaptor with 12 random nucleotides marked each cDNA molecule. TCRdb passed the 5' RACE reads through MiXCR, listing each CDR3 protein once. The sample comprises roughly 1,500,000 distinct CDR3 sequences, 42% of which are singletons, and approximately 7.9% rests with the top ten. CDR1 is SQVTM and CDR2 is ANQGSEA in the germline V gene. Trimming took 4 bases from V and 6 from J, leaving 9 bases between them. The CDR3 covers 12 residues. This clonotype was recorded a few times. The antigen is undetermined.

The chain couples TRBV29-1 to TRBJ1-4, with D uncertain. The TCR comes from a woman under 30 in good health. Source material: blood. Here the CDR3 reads CSVVSSDEKLFF. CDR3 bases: TGCAGCGTTGTGTCATCGGATGAAAAACTGTTTTTT.